A single sample is the source of the 25 T cell receptor beta chains below, sequenced in a study of beta chain features in type 1 diabetes. Study conclusions and caveats: The study found moderately but significantly shorter TCRB CDR3s in all four CD4+ subsets of Type 1 diabetes patients.

The sequenced template was cDNA made from the entire isolated RNA. Method: immunoSEQ multiplex PCR; TCRdb's copy keeps in-frame clones and lacks some. The repertoire holds some 370,000 clones, 9.6% seen once, with roughly 0.54% in the top ten. Their antigens are not known. Sample: central memory CD4+ T cells from blood. These receptors were taken from a man under 40 with type 1 diabetes.

This clone was observed a handful of times. V gene TRBV5-3 combines with J gene TRBJ1-2; no reliable D call. TRBV5-3 is an open reading frame, and its role is uncertain. There are 13 residues in the CDR3. Trimming left V 4 bases short and J 3 bases short, with 10 bases between. The CDR3 DNA reads TGTGCCAGAAGCCTCTCAGACTACTATGGCTACACCTTC. Translated: CARSLSDYYGYTF.

This clone was seen only a few times. A much larger clone differs from this one at a single base, so this may be a read error. At the DNA level, this CDR3 is encoded by other sequences in the same sample as well. This chain connects TRBV7-8 to TRBJ1-1; 9 nucleotides align to TRBD1. This CDR3 has 14 residues. V shed 5 bases, J shed 1 base, and the junction held 2 bases outside the gene matches. The V gene's germline CDR1 is SGHVS and CDR2 FQNEAQ. The CDR3 DNA follows: TGTGCCAGCAGCCCGGGACAGGGGAACACTGAAGCTTTCTTT. Its protein product is CASSPGQGNTEAFF.

This clone turned up a few times. The chain uses TRBV5-3 and TRBJ2-1, with TRBD2 matching over 11 bases. TRBV5-3 has ORF status, its function being uncertain. This CDR3 comprises 20 residues. V dropped 4 bases and J dropped 4; count of bases not matched to a gene: 19. The DNA for the CDR3 is TGTGCCAGAAGCCGCCGACTAGCGGGACCAGTTTCATACCCTTACAATGAGCAGTTCTTC. It encodes CARSRRLAGPVSYPYNEQFF.

This clone was observed a handful of times. The V gene is TRBV5-4, the J gene TRBJ1-2; D is uncertain. Germline V lookup: CDR1 SGHNT, CDR2 YYREEE (reference sequence). This CDR3 is built from 14 residues. V dropped 4 bases and J dropped 4 bases, with 14 bases sitting between them. CDR3: CASSQDRAFYGYTF. CDR3 bases: TGTGCCAGCAGCCAAGATCGGGCCTTCTATGGCTACACCTTC.

This clone was detected a few times. J is TRBJ2-5 and V is TRBV5-4; 8 nucleotides agree with TRBD2. Germline V gene sequence: CDR1 SGHNT, CDR2 YYREEE (reference sequence). This CDR3 has 17 amino acids. Trimming took 2 bases from V and 2 from J; bases not matched to a gene: 11. The CDR3, as DNA: TGTGCCAGCAGCTTAGCTGTGTCGGGAGGGCAGCAAGAGACCCAGTACTTC. This codes for CASSLAVSGGQQETQYF.

This clone was counted between two and nine times. CDR3 nucleotides: TGTGCCAGCAGCCCTAGCGGGAGGGCGGGGGAGCAGTACTTC. Encoded protein: CASSPSGRAGEQYF. The chain combines TRBV11-3 with TRBJ2-7; 12 nucleotides match TRBD2. V shed 5 bases and J 7 bases; nucleotides not matched to a gene: 6. The CDR3 is 14 amino acids. The V gene's germline CDR1 is SGHNT and CDR2 YENEEA.

There are a few counts of this clone. This rearrangement joins TRBV6-1 to TRBJ1-5, with 9 bases identical to TRBD1. Germline V CDR1 and CDR2: MNHNS, SASEGT. The CDR3 has 14 amino acids. V trimming: 7 bases; J trimming: 5 bases; junction bases outside the gene matches: 6. The CDR3 region is CASMSRDRDQPQHF. In nucleotides, the CDR3 is TGTGCCAGCATGAGCCGGGACAGGGATCAGCCCCAGCATTTT.

This clone was detected a few times. This chain joins TRBV6-1 and TRBJ1-2; TRBD1 might be the D (6 bases). Between the trimmed V and J ends, which lost 7 bases and 4 bases, there was a span of 13 bases. Germline assignment: CDR1 MNHNS and CDR2 SASEGT. The CDR3 extends over 13 amino acids. CDR3 amino acids: CASILDSLYGYTF. In nucleotides, the CDR3 is TGTGCCAGCATCCTGGACAGCCTCTATGGCTACACCTTC.

The V call is TRBV7-2, the J call TRBJ2-3; D is undetermined. The CDR3 sequence is 13 residues long. Germline assignment: CDR1 SGHTA and CDR2 FQGNSA. The V end was cut by 7 bases, the J end by 1 base, with 9 bases between. CDR3 region: CASTRDGTDTQYF. The DNA of the CDR3 is TGTGCCAGCACTAGAGACGGCACAGATACGCAGTATTTT.

The V call is TRBV7-8, the J call TRBJ2-5, with D possibly matching TRBD2 (6 bases). V shed 5 bases and J shed 4 bases, with 17 bases lying between them. Germline loops: CDR1 SGHVS, CDR2 FQNEAQ. The CDR3 loop spans 15 amino acids. The CDR3 loop is CASSPSGGLAETQYF. The CDR3 nucleotides read TGTGCCAGCAGCCCCAGCGGAGGGTTGGCAGAGACCCAGTACTTC.

A note on this clone: Its ends do not fully match the called genes, so a read error is possible. The V and J genes are TRBV10-3 and TRBJ1-2; D is ambiguous. Per the germline V gene, CDR1 is ENHRY and CDR2 is SYGVKD. This CDR3 spans 15 amino acids. CDR3 amino acids: CASSYSIGVPLPYTF. CDR3 nucleotides: TGTGCCAGCAGTTACTCGATAGGCGTCCCACTACCTTACACCTTC.

The rearrangement links TRBV28 to TRBJ1-3, with D possibly TRBD1 on 5 matching bases. This CDR3 contains 16 residues. CDR1 is MDHEN and CDR2 is SYDVKM in the germline V gene. Trimming left V 4 bases short and J 0 bases short, with 13 bases between. The CDR3 DNA sequence: TGTGCCAGCAGTTCCTCCCGGGGGAGCTCTGGAAACACCATATATTTT. It is translated as CASSSSRGSSGNTIYF.

This chain uses TRBV9 with TRBJ2-3, with 10 nucleotides matching TRBD2. V lost 0 bases, J lost 3 bases, and 7 bases stayed unmatched. The CDR3 contains 17 residues. Germline CDR1 SGDLS, CDR2 YYNGEE. The CDR3: CASSVGASGRGTDTQYF. CDR3 in DNA: TGTGCCAGCAGCGTAGGGGCTAGCGGGAGAGGAACAGATACGCAGTATTTT. The whole variable domain, remainder taken from reference TRBV9 and TRBJ2-3, is DSGVTQTPKHLITATGQRVTLRCSPRSGDLSVYWYQQSLDQGLQFLIQYYNGEERAKGNILERFSAQQFPDLHSELNLSSLELGDSALYFCASSVGASGRGTDTQYFGPGTRLTVL.

This clone has more than one count but fewer than ten. This chain links TRBV6-5 with TRBJ2-2; D call uncertain. The CDR3 consists of 16 residues. The V gene's germline CDR1 is MNHEY and CDR2 SVGAGI. Deletions cut 0 bases from V and 3 bases from J, with 11 bases between. As DNA, the CDR3 is TGTGCCAGCAGTTACTCTCCGGACCTATACACCGGGGAGCTGTTTTTT. Translated, it gives CASSYSPDLYTGELFF.

The genes are TRBV6-6 and TRBJ1-2; a possible D gene is TRBD1 (6 bases). The V and J ends lost 5 bases and 10 bases respectively, with 17 bases between them. The CDR3 spans 13 residues. Germline assignment: CDR1 MNHNY and CDR2 SVGAGI (reference sequence). CDR3 sequence: CASSESHRVIYTF. CDR3 nucleotides: TGTGCCAGCAGTGAGTCACACAGGGTTATCTACACCTTC.

J is TRBJ2-7 and V is TRBV7-9, with no clear D. The CDR3 consists of 13 residues. Germline V gene data show CDR1 as SEHNR and CDR2 as FQNEAQ (reference sequence). V was pared by 4 bases and J by 2 bases, with 9 bases between. The CDR3 sequence is CASSSLGPYEQYF. CDR3 nucleotide sequence: TGTGCCAGCAGCTCCCTAGGCCCCTACGAGCAGTACTTC.

This clone has just a few counts. This chain uses TRBV5-6 with TRBJ2-7; 12 bases align to TRBD2. Germline values: CDR1 SGHDT, CDR2 YYEEEE. With 0 bases clipped from V and 0 bases from J, the junction kept 4 bases outside the gene matches. This CDR3 comprises 17 residues. This CDR3 is CASSLGLAGASSYEQYF. The CDR3 nucleotides read TGTGCCAGCAGCTTGGGACTAGCGGGAGCAAGCTCCTACGAGCAGTACTTC.

This clone came up a few times. This chain's CDR3 is CASSLADWSGLGEKLFF. The CDR3 DNA is TGCGCCAGCAGCTTGGCGGATTGGTCAGGCCTGGGGGAAAAACTGTTTTTT. The chain links TRBV5-1 to TRBJ1-4; D unclear. V was cut by 0 bases and J by 8 bases, with 20 bases left in between. This CDR3 spans 17 amino acids. Germline assignment: CDR1 SGHRS and CDR2 YFSETQ.

This chain joins TRBV20-1 and TRBJ2-3; D is unresolved. This CDR3 has 11 amino acids. The germline V and J ends were trimmed by 6 bases and 0 bases, with 4 bases remaining between them. From germline, CDR1 is DFQATT and CDR2 SNEGSKA (reference sequence). This CDR3 is CSAQSTDTQYF. The CDR3 nucleotides read TGCAGTGCACAAAGCACAGATACGCAGTATTTT.

By proportion, this clone is medium-sized. The chain carries TRBV10-3 and TRBJ2-6; TRBD1 agrees at 8 bases. V dropped 6 bases and J dropped 4; count of bases not matched to a gene: 8. CDR3 size: 16 residues. In germline, CDR1 is ENHRY, CDR2 SYGVKD. The DNA for the CDR3 is TGTGCCATCAGCGGAGACAGGGGATCCGGGGCCAACGTCCTGACTTTC. It translates to CAISGDRGSGANVLTF.

This clone was seen more than once but under ten times. The rearrangement joins TRBV11-2 to TRBJ2-5, with D perhaps matching TRBD2 (7 bases). This CDR3 region has 15 residues. V was shortened by 5 bases and J by 5 bases, with 18 bases between the two germline ends. CDR1 is SGHAT, CDR2 FQNNGV, per germline. This CDR3 reads CASSHGGGAQETQYF. CDR3 nucleotide sequence: TGTGCCAGCAGCCATGGGGGGGGCGCGCAGGAGACCCAGTACTTC.

This chain connects TRBV19 to TRBJ1-2; D unresolved. The CDR3 totals 16 residues. Germline V gene data show CDR1 as LNHDA and CDR2 as SQIVND (reference sequence). V lost 1 base to trimming and J lost 7 bases, with 19 bases between them. The CDR3 coding sequence is TGTGCCAGTAGTATAGGCGTGGGGATCAGACCTGGTGGCTACACCTTC. Its translation: CASSIGVGIRPGGYTF.

This clone was seen a handful of times. The J gene is TRBJ1-2, the V gene TRBV7-9; the D gene is possibly TRBD1 (5 bases). The CDR3 loop spans 13 amino acids. From germline, CDR1 is SEHNR and CDR2 FQNEAQ (reference sequence). Trimming removed 6 bases at V and 8 bases at J, with 16 bases between. CDR3 protein: CASRVQELLGYTF. The DNA of the CDR3 is TGTGCCAGCAGAGTACAGGAGCTTCTGGGCTACACCTTC.

This clone has only a few counts. The chain uses TRBV15 and TRBJ1-4; D possibly corresponds to TRBD1 (5 bases). The ends were cut back, 8 bases at V and 7 bases at J, with 14 bases in the middle. The CDR3 is made up of 13 amino acids. The germline V gene encodes CDR1 LNHNV and CDR2 YYDKDF (reference sequence). The CDR3 here is CATRRGEGEKLFF. Written as DNA, the CDR3 is TGTGCCACCCGACGAGGGGAGGGTGAAAAACTGTTTTTT.

The chain has TRBV11-2 and TRBJ1-1, with D hard to call. Deletions cut 11 bases from V and 0 bases from J, with 10 bases between. Germline V gene lookup returns CDR1 SGHAT and CDR2 FQNNGV. The CDR3 is made up of 12 amino acids. The CDR3 region has the DNA TGTGCCGAAGGGCAGATGAACACTGAAGCTTTCTTT. Translating gives CAEGQMNTEAFF.